Included here is one T cell receptor (beta chain) sequence, with context. As yet, its antigen is unknown. Samples were taken several times over chemoradiotherapy. This specimen belongs to a study of chemoradiotherapy in HPV16-positive cancers. Study conclusions and caveats: Non-HPV-specific T cells did not expand in tumors during treatment, whereas candidate HPV-specific clones and E7-related motifs did.

Germline loops: CDR1 LNHDA, CDR2 SQIVND (reference sequence). This CDR3 is built from 14 residues. V was shortened by 5 bases and J by 2 bases, with 12 bases between the two germline ends. Sequencing was performed with immunoSEQ multiplex PCR; in TCRdb, only in-frame clones are kept and a portion is missing. Here the sample spans about 32,000 clones, over 75% being singletons. Specimen: blood, collected from a patient who underwent chemoradiotherapy. This sequence was found in a human donor with HPV-associated anogenital cancer. V usage is TRBV19 and J usage is TRBJ1-2, with D unresolved. In DNA, the CDR3 is TGTGCCAGTAGTTTCAGCGGAACCAACTATGGCTACACCTTC. Protein sequence: CASSFSGTNYGYTF.